This TCR beta chain was found in a study of T cell repertoires in cytomegalovirus infection. Using its own MiXCR run on the reads, TCRdb lists one record per CDR3 protein. Of roughly 630,000 distinct CDR3 sequences in the sample, roughly 26% were seen once. The sample was CD8+ T cells from PBMCs. This receptor was taken from a human donor in good health (CMV status not recorded). Some clones in this sample may be carry-over from other donors' samples.

The CDR3 reads CSVAQYTEAFF. The CDR3 nucleotides are TGCAGCGTTGCACAGTACACTGAAGCTTTCTTT. This chain links TRBV29-1 with TRBJ1-1; D is ambiguous. The V gene lost 4 bases and the J gene lost 3 bases, with 6 bases spanning the gap. Germline values: CDR1 SQVTM, CDR2 ANQGSEA. The CDR3 runs to 11 residues.